The rows below give T cell receptor beta chains drawn from one sample of a study of T cell repertoires in cytomegalovirus infection. TCRdb ran MiXCR on the reads and lists one entry per CDR3 protein. The profile shows roughly 170,000 distinct CDR3 sequences, about 20% of them singletons. For these TCRs, the target antigens are not known. The specimen comprised CD8+ T cells from cultured PBMCs, sampled from culture after CMV antigen stimulation. The receptors shown here come from a human donor in good health (CMV status not recorded). Some clones in this sample may be carry-over from other donors' samples. Both conserved end residues are part of each CDR3. The D gene is left open where the match is weak. Some rows mark clone size as missing; the rest say once, few, many or name a class of expanded clone.

v_gene: TRBV4-1; abundance: -; d_gene: -; j_gene: TRBJ2-2; CDR3nt: TGCGCCAGCAGCCCGTCGCCCGGACTGACGAACACCGGGGAGCTGTTTTTT; CDR3aa: CASSPSPGLTNTGELFF
v_gene: TRBV4-1; abundance: -; d_gene: -; j_gene: TRBJ2-4; CDR3nt: TGCGCCAGCAGCCAAGGACAGGAGGCCAAAAACATTCAGTACTTC; CDR3aa: CASSQGQEAKNIQYF
v_gene: TRBV7-9; abundance: -; d_gene: -; j_gene: TRBJ2-7; CDR3nt: TGTGCCAGCAGTAAAACACAGGGTTCCCCCTACGAGCAGTACTTC; CDR3aa: CASSKTQGSPYEQYF
v_gene: TRBV6-5; abundance: -; d_gene: TRBD1; j_gene: TRBJ1-2; CDR3nt: TGTGCCAGCAGTTCGGGGACAGGGGGATATGGCTACACCTTC; CDR3aa: CASSSGTGGYGYTF
v_gene: TRBV11-2; abundance: -; d_gene: -; j_gene: TRBJ1-6; CDR3nt: TGTGCCAGCAGCTCCGCGGGGCCGGAAAACCTTTATTCACCCCTCCACTTT; CDR3aa: CASSSAGPENLYSPLHF
v_gene: TRBV27; abundance: -; d_gene: -; j_gene: TRBJ1-1; CDR3nt: TGTGCCAGCGGGACGGGAACTGAAGCTTTCTTT; CDR3aa: CASGTGTEAFF
v_gene: TRBV7-2; abundance: few; d_gene: TRBD1; j_gene: TRBJ2-7; CDR3nt: TGTGCCAGCAGAACATTCCCGGGACAGGGCACCTACGAGCAGTACTTC; CDR3aa: CASRTFPGQGTYEQYF
v_gene: TRBV10-2; abundance: once; d_gene: TRBD2; j_gene: TRBJ2-3; CDR3nt: TGCGCCAGCAGTGAAGGCCTAGCGGGGGCCTACACAGATACGCAGTATTTT; CDR3aa: CASSEGLAGAYTDTQYF
v_gene: TRBV7-8; abundance: -; d_gene: -; j_gene: TRBJ2-3; CDR3nt: TGTGCCAGCAGAGACCTCACAGATACGCAGTATTTT; CDR3aa: CASRDLTDTQYF
v_gene: TRBV7-2; abundance: few; d_gene: -; j_gene: TRBJ2-7; CDR3nt: TGTGCCAGCAGCTTCGACGGACCGGGGTTTAGGTCCTACGAGCAGTACTTC; CDR3aa: CASSFDGPGFRSYEQYF
v_gene: TRBV6-2/TRBV6-3; abundance: -; d_gene: TRBD2; j_gene: TRBJ2-1; CDR3nt: TGTGCCAGCAGCGGACTAGCGAAGGGTATTGCGGGTGAGCAGTTCTTC; CDR3aa: CASSGLAKGIAGEQFF
v_gene: TRBV7-2; abundance: many; d_gene: -; j_gene: TRBJ1-6; CDR3nt: TGTGCCAGCAGCTTCCCCTCTCGGATCTATAATTCACCCCTCCACTTT; CDR3aa: CASSFPSRIYNSPLHF
v_gene: TRBV7-2; abundance: -; d_gene: TRBD1; j_gene: TRBJ2-3; CDR3nt: TGTGCCAGCAGCTCGGGACAGTTAAACACAGATACGCAGTATTTT; CDR3aa: CASSSGQLNTDTQYF
v_gene: TRBV7-9; abundance: -; d_gene: -; j_gene: TRBJ1-1; CDR3nt: TGTGCCAGCGGGGATAGGGGGGAAGAAGCTTTCTTT; CDR3aa: CASGDRGEEAFF
v_gene: TRBV10-3; abundance: few; d_gene: TRBD2; j_gene: TRBJ2-5; CDR3nt: TGTGCCATCAGTGAGTCGACCGAGACTAGCGGGGGCGTCGAGACCCAGTACTTC; CDR3aa: CAISESTETSGGVETQYF
v_gene: TRBV29-1; abundance: -; d_gene: TRBD2; j_gene: TRBJ2-1; CDR3nt: TGCAGCGCCCTGCTAGCGGTGAACGGTGAGCAGTTCTTC; CDR3aa: CSALLAVNGEQFF
v_gene: TRBV4-3; abundance: few; d_gene: TRBD2; j_gene: TRBJ2-3; CDR3nt: TGCGCCAGCAGCCAAGAACTGGGACTAGCTGGCCTAGGCGGCACAGATACGCAGTATTTT; CDR3aa: CASSQELGLAGLGGTDTQYF
v_gene: TRBV12-3/TRBV12-4; abundance: few; d_gene: -; j_gene: TRBJ2-1; CDR3nt: TGTGCCAGCAGGGAGCGCCCCGGGACCTACAATGAGCAGTTCTTC; CDR3aa: CASRERPGTYNEQFF
v_gene: TRBV6-1; abundance: -; d_gene: -; j_gene: TRBJ2-7; CDR3nt: TGTGCCAGCAGCCGTCCCTACGAGCAGTACTTC; CDR3aa: CASSRPYEQYF
v_gene: TRBV27; abundance: -; d_gene: -; j_gene: TRBJ2-3; CDR3nt: TGTGCCAGCACCCCTACTTGGGGACGCACAGATACGCAGTATTTT; CDR3aa: CASTPTWGRTDTQYF